A single sample gave rise to the 21 T cell receptor beta chains below, sequenced in a study of post-analysis software for immune sequencing data (dated by TCRdb to the mid-2010s). The paper's findings and limits, for the study overall: Patients showed significantly higher frequencies than controls for a handful of TRBV segments, among them TRBV5-6, TRBV5-1 and TRBV20-1.

The library was prepared using PCR. Data came from an Illumina HiSeq 2500. To reduce PCR and sequencing biases, unique molecular identifiers were incorporated into the TCR beta cDNA libraries. The public reads were run again by TCRdb, first through fastp at Q25 and then through MiXCR, and only productive beta chains were kept. Merged by CDR3 protein, the rows form single entries marked with the most common genes and DNA. A total of 800,000 to 950,000 distinct CDR3 sequences appear in this sample, approximately 57% of them only once. The leading ten clones occupy about 4.8% of the sample. These TCRs are of unknown antigen specificity. Sequenced material: blood. These receptors were collected from a girl aged 10-17 years with multiple sclerosis.

This clonotype appeared many times. The rearrangement uses TRBV18 and TRBJ1-2, with D tentatively TRBD1 (6 bases). V was pared by 8 bases and J by 8 bases, with 12 bases between. This CDR3 is 11 amino acids long. Germline V lookup: CDR1 KGHSH, CDR2 LQKENI. CDR3 protein: CASPQGNGYTF. The CDR3 DNA reads TGTGCCAGCCCGCAGGGGAACGGCTACACCTTC.

The chain carries TRBV11-2 and TRBJ1-5, with D possibly being TRBD1 (6 bases). The CDR3 length is 17 residues. Germline lookup yields CDR1 SGHAT and CDR2 FQNNGV. Trimming took off 3 bases at V and 4 bases at J, with 19 bases between the two ends. This CDR3 is CASSFGGAGALNQPQHF. In DNA form, the CDR3 reads TGTGCCAGCAGCTTTGGTGGGGCAGGGGCATTGAATCAGCCCCAGCATTTT.

This chain connects TRBV6-2 or TRBV6-3 to TRBJ2-1; 7 nucleotides align to TRBD1. Unmatched junction bases numbered 10, after V lost 6 bases and J lost 5 bases. CDR1 and CDR2 from the germline V gene are MNHEY and SVGEGT. The CDR3 is made up of 15 amino acids. This CDR3 reads CASSSTGALDNEQFF. The DNA of the CDR3 is TGTGCCAGCAGCTCTACAGGGGCCCTCGACAATGAGCAGTTCTTC.

This chain joins TRBV25-1 and TRBJ2-7; D could derive from TRBD1 or TRBD2 (5 bases each). The CDR3 is 15 residues long. The V end was cut by 4 bases, the J end by 2 bases, with 15 bases between. Germline V gives CDR1 MGHDK, CDR2 SYGVNS. CDR3 residues: CASSGGTHVPYEQYF. CDR3 DNA sequence: TGTGCCAGCAGTGGGGGGACCCATGTCCCCTACGAGCAGTACTTC.

CDR3 protein: CSVEEPGRNTEAFF. The DNA of the CDR3 is TGCAGCGTTGAAGAACCAGGCCGGAACACTGAAGCTTTCTTT. The V and J genes are TRBV29-1 and TRBJ1-1; D is unresolved. Germline assignment: CDR1 SQVTM and CDR2 ANQGSEA. Between the trimmed V and J ends, which lost 0 bases and 1 base, there was a span of 9 bases. The CDR3 loop spans 14 amino acids.

The chain carries TRBV7-6 and TRBJ2-1; the match to TRBD1 covers 12 bases. V dropped 5 bases and J dropped 7; count of bases not matched to a gene: 6. Germline V gene data show CDR1 as SGHVS and CDR2 as FNYEAQ. This CDR3 region has 15 residues. DNA for the CDR3: TGTGCCAGCAGCGATAGGGACAGGGGGCCGAATGAGCAGTTCTTC. Protein product: CASSDRDRGPNEQFF.

This clonotype appeared a few times. V usage is TRBV29-1 and J usage is TRBJ2-5; TRBD2 matches at 10 bases. Trimming took 6 bases from V and 0 from J; bases not matched to a gene: 10. Germline V gene lookup returns CDR1 SQVTM and CDR2 ANQGSEA. This CDR3 region has 16 residues. Here the CDR3 DNA reads TGCAGCGTAGGACTAGCGGCAAGACCCAACCAAGAGACCCAGTACTTC. This gives the protein CSVGLAARPNQETQYF.

This clonotype was seen a few times. This rearrangement joins TRBV5-1 to TRBJ2-5; D perhaps matches TRBD1 (5 bases). Per the germline V gene, CDR1 is SGHRS and CDR2 is YFSETQ. The CDR3 contains 15 residues. Trimming removed 4 bases from V and 4 bases from J, with 17 bases in between. The CDR3 coding sequence is TGCGCCAGCAGCCCCGGTAAGGGGTCAGGAGAGACCCAGTACTTC. This encodes CASSPGKGSGETQYF.

This clonotype was detected only a few times. The J gene is TRBJ2-3, the V gene TRBV5-1; TRBD1 matches at 11 bases. CDR3 length equals 15 residues. J lost 4 bases, V lost 6 bases, and 7 bases had no gene match. Germline V gives CDR1 SGHRS, CDR2 YFSETQ. The CDR3 DNA is TGCGCCAGCACCTCACAGGGACAGGGGGCAGATACGCAGTATTTT. Translating it yields CASTSQGQGADTQYF.

This chain joins TRBV20-1 and TRBJ2-1; TRBD1 agrees at 9 bases. Germline-derived CDR1 and CDR2 are DFQATT and SNEGSKA (reference sequence). J gave up 5 bases and V 5 bases, and 7 bases lay outside the gene matches. This CDR3 contains 14 residues. The chain's CDR3 is CSAVPGQGHNEQFF. The DNA of the CDR3 is TGCAGTGCTGTTCCGGGACAGGGACACAATGAGCAGTTCTTC.

The chain carries TRBV6-6 and TRBJ2-4; 10 nucleotides match TRBD1. The germline gives CDR1 MNHNY, CDR2 SVGAGI (reference sequence). The CDR3 consists of 14 residues. After removal of 6 bases from V and 3 bases from J, the junction contained 2 bases not matched to a gene. The CDR3 bases are TGTGCCAGCAGGGACAGGGGGGACAAAAACATTCAGTACTTC. This encodes CASRDRGDKNIQYF.

There are a few counts of this clonotype. The gene calls are TRBV18 and TRBJ2-7; D ambiguous. The J call may be faulty, since TRBJ2-5 better matches the DNA end. In germline, CDR1 is KGHSH, CDR2 LQKENI. CDR3 length: 12 residues. CDR3 residues: CASSSAWETQYF. The DNA of the CDR3 is TGTGCCAGCTCATCGGCTTGGGAGACCCAGTACTTC.

This clonotype came up a few times. The chain joins TRBV7-2 to TRBJ1-1; D possibly corresponds to TRBD1 (5 bases). The length of the CDR3 is 13 residues. In germline, CDR1 is SGHTA, CDR2 FQGNSA. V lost 5 bases, J lost 7 bases, and 14 bases lay in between. CDR3 nucleotide sequence: TGTGCCAGCAGCAACCCGGGACGCCATGAAGCTTTCTTT. Its translation is CASSNPGRHEAFF.

The chain has TRBV29-1 and TRBJ1-1; 7 bases map to TRBD1. J gave up 3 bases and V 7 bases, and 11 bases lay outside the gene matches. The CDR3 consists of 14 residues. CDR1 is SQVTM and CDR2 is ANQGSEA in the germline V gene. The CDR3 bases are TGCAGCGCCCTCGCAGGGGGAAGGTACACTGAAGCTTTCTTT. Encoded protein: CSALAGGRYTEAFF.

This clonotype occurred a few times. V is TRBV12-3 or TRBV12-4 and J is TRBJ2-4, with D possibly being TRBD1 (5 bases). Trimming left V 3 bases short and J 9 bases short, with 15 bases between. The CDR3 covers 14 residues. The CDR3 protein is CASSLGQEISIQYF. The CDR3 DNA is TGTGCCAGCAGTTTGGGGCAGGAGATTAGCATTCAGTACTTC.

The gene calls are TRBV20-1 and TRBJ2-1; tentatively, D is TRBD2 (5 bases). The V end was cut by 3 bases, the J end by 5 bases, with 11 bases between. Looked up from germline, CDR1 is DFQATT and CDR2 is SNEGSKA (reference sequence). This CDR3 spans 13 amino acids. The CDR3 here is CSARSRVDNEQFF. The CDR3 DNA reads as TGCAGTGCTAGGTCGCGGGTCGACAATGAGCAGTTCTTC.

This clonotype showed up just a few times. This sequence joins TRBV20-1 and TRBJ1-4; TRBD1 might be the D (6 bases). CDR1 is DFQATT and CDR2 is SNEGSKA in the germline V gene (reference sequence). This CDR3 has 15 residues. V was shortened by 6 bases and J by 0 bases, with 14 bases between the two germline ends. The CDR3 bases are TGCAGTGCCACACTGGACAGTGCAACTAATGAAAAACTGTTTTTT. Encoded protein: CSATLDSATNEKLFF.

The chain carries TRBV7-8 and TRBJ2-6; no firm D call. Trimming took off 4 bases at V and 2 bases at J, with 18 bases between the two ends. Germline CDR1 reads SGHVS; CDR2 reads FQNEAQ. The CDR3 contains 18 residues. The CDR3: CASSSRGVTSPGANVLTF. The CDR3 DNA sequence: TGTGCCAGCAGCTCCCGAGGTGTCACCTCTCCTGGGGCCAACGTCCTGACTTTC.

The genes are TRBV9 and TRBJ2-7; D not certain. This CDR3 has 14 residues. Trimming took off 3 bases at V and 0 bases at J, with 10 bases between the two ends. Germline V CDR1 and CDR2: SGDLS, YYNGEE. The CDR3 sequence: CASSATAGSYEQYF. CDR3 DNA: TGTGCCAGCAGCGCGACGGCTGGCTCCTACGAGCAGTACTTC.

In this sample, this clonotype turned up a few times. The CDR3 DNA is TGCGCCAGCAGCTTGGGTTGGACAGACCAGGAGCAGTACTTC. Protein product: CASSLGWTDQEQYF. J is TRBJ2-4 and V is TRBV5-1; the D gene is possibly TRBD1 (6 bases). V lost 0 bases, J lost 13 bases, and 17 bases lay in between. The CDR3 runs 14 residues. CDR1 is SGHRS, CDR2 YFSETQ, per germline.

CDR3 protein: CSVELTVNEQFF. CDR3 bases: TGCAGCGTTGAATTAACAGTCAATGAGCAGTTCTTC. The rearrangement joins TRBV29-1 to TRBJ2-1, with D hard to call. Germline V gene lookup returns CDR1 SQVTM and CDR2 ANQGSEA. This CDR3 is built from 12 residues. Trimming shortened V by 2 bases and J by 6 bases, and 8 bases separated the two germline ends.